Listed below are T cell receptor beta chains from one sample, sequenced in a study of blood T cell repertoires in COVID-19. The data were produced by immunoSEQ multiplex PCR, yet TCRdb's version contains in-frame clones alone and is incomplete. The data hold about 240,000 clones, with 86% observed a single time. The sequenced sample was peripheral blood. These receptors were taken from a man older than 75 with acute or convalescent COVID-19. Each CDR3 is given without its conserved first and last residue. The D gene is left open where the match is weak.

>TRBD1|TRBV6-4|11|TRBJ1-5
ASSDYRGQPQH
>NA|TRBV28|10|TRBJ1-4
ATHRANEKLF
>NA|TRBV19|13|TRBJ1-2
ASSTETGFNYGYT
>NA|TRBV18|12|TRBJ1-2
ASSLIGGADGYT
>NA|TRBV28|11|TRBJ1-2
ASSFPPDYGYT
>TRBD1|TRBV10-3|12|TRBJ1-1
AAKTGSMNTEAF
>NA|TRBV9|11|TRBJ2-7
ASSSDSSYEQY
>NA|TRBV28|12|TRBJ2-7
ASSFLTGVHEQY
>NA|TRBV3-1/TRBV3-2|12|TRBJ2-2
ASSVTVLAGELF
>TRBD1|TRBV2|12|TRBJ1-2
ASSERTGFYGYT
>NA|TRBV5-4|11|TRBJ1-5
ASSPGEGQPQH
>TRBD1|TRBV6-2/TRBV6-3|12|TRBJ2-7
ASSKTGATYEQY
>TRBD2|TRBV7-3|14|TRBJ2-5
ASSYPGLAGAETQY
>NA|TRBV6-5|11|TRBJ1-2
ASIEGVYYGYT
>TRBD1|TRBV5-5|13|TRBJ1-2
ASSPLLQGESGYT
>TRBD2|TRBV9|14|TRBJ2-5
ASSVGVSGGGETQY
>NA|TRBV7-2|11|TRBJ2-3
ASSLKRVDTQY
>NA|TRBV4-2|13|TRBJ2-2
ASSPVTENTGELF
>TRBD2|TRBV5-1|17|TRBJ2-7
ASSLAWRTSGARNDEQY
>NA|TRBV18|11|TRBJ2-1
ASSRQGGDEQF
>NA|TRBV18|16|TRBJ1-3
ASSPLRTGDLSGNTIY
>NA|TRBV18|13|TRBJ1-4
ASSPPGNSNEKLF
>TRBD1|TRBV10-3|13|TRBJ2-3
AINPGQGVTDTQY
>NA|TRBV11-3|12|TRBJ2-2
ASSSVTNTGELF
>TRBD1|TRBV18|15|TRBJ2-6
ASSPDRGGPGANVLT
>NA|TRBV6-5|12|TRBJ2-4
ASSDPGQKNIQY
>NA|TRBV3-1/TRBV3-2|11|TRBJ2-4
ASRDLSKNIQY
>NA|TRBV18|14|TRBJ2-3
ASSPLNSPSTDTQY
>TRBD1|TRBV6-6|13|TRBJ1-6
ASRTLTGVGSPLH
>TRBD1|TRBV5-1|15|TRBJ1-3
ASSLDGYRGPGNTIY
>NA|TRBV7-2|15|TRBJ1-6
ASSLVGAGSYNSPLH
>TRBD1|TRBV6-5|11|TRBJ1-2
ATRTGPNYGYT
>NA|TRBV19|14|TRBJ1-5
ASSIDQGTGNQPQH
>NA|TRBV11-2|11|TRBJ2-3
ASSLGGTDTQY
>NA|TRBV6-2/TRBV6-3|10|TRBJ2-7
ASTPPSGEQY
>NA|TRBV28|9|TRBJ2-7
ASSRGREQY